This T cell receptor (beta chain) emerged from a study of cytomegalovirus exposure and HLA in healthy donors. Repertoires were generated with immunoSEQ multiplex PCR, while TCRdb's copy carries only in-frame clones and drops some. Of approximately 300,000 clones in the sample, about nine tenths were seen once. Concerning this clone: Its target is unknown.

The germline gives CDR1 SGHNT, CDR2 YYREEE (reference sequence). Deletions cut 6 bases from V and 2 bases from J, with 14 bases between. The CDR3 runs to 14 residues. Regarding the study as a whole: The tendency of first-cohort TCR clusters to co-occur in the approximately 120 validation repertoires was identified by a subsequent analysis.

This chain joins TRBV5-4 and TRBJ2-5; D assignment may be TRBD1 or TRBD2 (5 bases each). This receptor was taken from a woman aged 25-40 years in good health and CMV-seropositive. Sequencing was done on a sample of PBMCs. This chain's CDR3 is CASNRDVRQETQYF. The CDR3 region has the DNA TGTGCCAGCAACCGGGACGTGAGGCAAGAGACCCAGTACTTC.